The entry below describes one T cell receptor beta chain. The data were obtained in a study of blood T cell repertoires in COVID-19. For the study at large: Specimens from acute and convalescent COVID-19 originated in the United States, Italy and Spain.

Participant ages covered about 18 to 100 years across some 25 US areas. For recovered donors of Cohort 3, there were two negative PCRs, clearance, or symptom resolution. CDR1 SGHRS and CDR2 YFSETQ come from the germline V gene. This CDR3 has 14 residues. The ends were cut back, 0 bases at V and 5 bases at J, with 12 bases in the middle. The protocol was immunoSEQ multiplex PCR, while the TCRdb copy is restricted to in-frame clones and leaves out a portion. There are hundreds of thousands of clones in the sample; 70% to 90% occur only once, and 3.5% to 4.5% lies in the top ten. This TCR was sampled from a man younger than 45 who had recovered from COVID-19. What was sequenced was PBMCs or T cells enriched from blood (not recorded which). V usage is TRBV5-1 and J usage is TRBJ2-7; weak D call: TRBD2 (5 bases). CDR3 loop: CASSLGGLRDEQYF. CDR3 nucleotides: TGCGCCAGCAGCTTGGGAGGGCTCCGCGACGAGCAGTACTTC.